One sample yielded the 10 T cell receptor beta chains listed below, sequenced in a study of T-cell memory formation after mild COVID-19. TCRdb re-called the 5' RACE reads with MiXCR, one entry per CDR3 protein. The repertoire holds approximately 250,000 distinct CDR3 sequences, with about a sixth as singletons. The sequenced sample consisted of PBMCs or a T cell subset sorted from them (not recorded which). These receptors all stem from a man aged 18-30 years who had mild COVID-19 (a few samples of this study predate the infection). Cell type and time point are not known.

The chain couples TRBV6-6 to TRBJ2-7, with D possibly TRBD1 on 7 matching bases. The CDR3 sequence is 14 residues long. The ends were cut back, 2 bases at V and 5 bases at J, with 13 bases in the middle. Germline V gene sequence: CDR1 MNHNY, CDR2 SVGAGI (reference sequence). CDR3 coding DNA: TGTGCCAGCAGTTACGCGCAGGGGGGCAACGAGCAGTACGTC. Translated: CASSYAQGGNEQYV.

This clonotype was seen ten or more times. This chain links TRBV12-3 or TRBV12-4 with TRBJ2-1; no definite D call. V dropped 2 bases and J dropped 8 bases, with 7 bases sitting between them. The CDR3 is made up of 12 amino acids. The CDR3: CASSLRADEQFF. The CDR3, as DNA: TGTGCCAGCAGTTTAAGGGCGGATGAGCAGTTCTTC.

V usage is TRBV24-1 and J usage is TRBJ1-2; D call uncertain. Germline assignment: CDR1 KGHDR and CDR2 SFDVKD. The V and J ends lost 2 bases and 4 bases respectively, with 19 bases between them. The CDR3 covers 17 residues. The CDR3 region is CATSDSGVAGMSYGYTF. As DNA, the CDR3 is TGTGCCACCAGTGATTCCGGGGTGGCGGGGATGAGCTATGGCTACACCTTC.

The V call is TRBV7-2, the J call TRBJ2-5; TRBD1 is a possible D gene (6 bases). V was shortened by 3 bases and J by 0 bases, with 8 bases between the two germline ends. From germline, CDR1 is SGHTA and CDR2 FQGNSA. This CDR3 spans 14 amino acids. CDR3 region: CASSFQGYQETQYF. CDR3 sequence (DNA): TGTGCCAGCAGCTTTCAGGGGTACCAAGAGACCCAGTACTTC.

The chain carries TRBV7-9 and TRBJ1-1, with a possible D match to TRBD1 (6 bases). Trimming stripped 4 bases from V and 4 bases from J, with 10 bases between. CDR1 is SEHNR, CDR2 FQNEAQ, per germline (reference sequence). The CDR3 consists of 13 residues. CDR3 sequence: CASSYRVPTEAFF. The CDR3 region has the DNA TGTGCCAGCAGCTACAGGGTCCCCACTGAAGCTTTCTTT.

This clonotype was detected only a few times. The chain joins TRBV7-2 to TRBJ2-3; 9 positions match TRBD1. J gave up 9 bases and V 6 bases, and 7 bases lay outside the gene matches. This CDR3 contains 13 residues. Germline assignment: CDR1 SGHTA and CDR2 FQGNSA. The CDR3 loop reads CASRRTGGGTQYF. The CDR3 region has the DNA TGTGCCAGCAGGCGAACAGGGGGCGGGACGCAGTATTTT.

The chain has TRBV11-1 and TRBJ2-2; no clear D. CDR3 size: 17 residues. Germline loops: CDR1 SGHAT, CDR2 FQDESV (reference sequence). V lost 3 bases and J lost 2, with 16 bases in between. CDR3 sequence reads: CASSFHLAIPNTGELFF. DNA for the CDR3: TGTGCCAGCAGCTTTCATCTGGCGATTCCAAACACCGGGGAGCTGTTTTTT.

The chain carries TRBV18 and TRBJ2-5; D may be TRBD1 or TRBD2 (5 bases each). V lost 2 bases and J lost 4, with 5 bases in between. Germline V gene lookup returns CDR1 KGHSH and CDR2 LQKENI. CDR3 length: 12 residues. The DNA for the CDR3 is TGTGCCAGCTCACCAGGGACAGAGACCCAGTACTTC. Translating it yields CASSPGTETQYF.

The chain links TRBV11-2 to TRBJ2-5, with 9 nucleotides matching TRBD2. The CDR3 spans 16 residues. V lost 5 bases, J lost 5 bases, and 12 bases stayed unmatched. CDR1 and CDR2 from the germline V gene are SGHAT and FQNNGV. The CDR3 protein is CASSHGRRGGSETQYF. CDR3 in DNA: TGTGCCAGCAGCCATGGCCGGCGGGGGGGATCGGAGACCCAGTACTTC.

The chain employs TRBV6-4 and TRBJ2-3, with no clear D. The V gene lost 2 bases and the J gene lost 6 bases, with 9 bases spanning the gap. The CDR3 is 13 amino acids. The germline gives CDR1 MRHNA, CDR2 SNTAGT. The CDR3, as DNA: TGTGCCAGCAGTGACACCGAGCGTGATACGCAGTATTTT. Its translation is CASSDTERDTQYF.